The 7 T cell receptor beta chains listed next were all sequenced from one sample in a study of blood T cells in healthy people across ages. Then a second PCR, running roughly 6 to 12 cycles, was carried out with a sample-barcoded 5' primer and a J-beta primer mix. TCRdb reprocessed the 5' RACE reads via MiXCR and lists one record per CDR3 protein. The sample consists of just under 900,000 distinct CDR3 sequences, under 35% of them appearing once. The sequenced sample consisted of blood. All receptors come from a woman aged 80 or older in good health.

This clonotype has a count of ten or more. The CDR3 sequence: CASSFADRSSYEQYF. The CDR3 DNA follows: TGTGCCAGCAGTTTTGCGGACAGGAGCTCCTACGAGCAGTACTTC. The V gene is TRBV12-3 or TRBV12-4, the J gene TRBJ2-7, with 7 nucleotides matching TRBD1. Losses at the gene ends were 3 bases for V and 0 bases for J; bases not matched to a gene: 5. The CDR3 spans 15 residues.

This clonotype has at least ten counts. This chain joins TRBV4-1 and TRBJ2-1; TRBD2 agrees at 7 bases. Germline V gene sequence: CDR1 MGHRA, CDR2 YSYEKL. The CDR3 spans 16 residues. V was clipped by 1 base and J by 4 bases; unmatched bases: 7. This chain's CDR3 is CASSQGSWRGYNEQFF. Written as DNA, the CDR3 is TGCGCCAGCAGCCAAGGTAGTTGGCGGGGGTACAATGAGCAGTTCTTC.

This clonotype appeared many times. The chain combines TRBV9 with TRBJ2-3, with D possibly TRBD1 on 5 matching bases. V was shortened by 3 bases and J by 3 bases, with 8 bases between the two germline ends. CDR1 SGDLS and CDR2 YYNGEE come from the germline V gene. The CDR3 totals 13 residues. The DNA for the CDR3 is TGTGCCAGCAGCGAGGGGTTTACAGATACGCAGTATTTT. It codes for CASSEGFTDTQYF.

There are a few counts of this clonotype. The chain recombines TRBV6-5 with TRBJ1-6; D is ambiguous. The germline V gene has CDR1 MNHEY and CDR2 SVGAGI. The CDR3 has 14 residues. V was cut by 6 bases and J by 5 bases, with 11 bases left in between. The CDR3 DNA reads as TGTGCCAGCAGCCCCGAACGAGATAATTCACCCCTCCACTTT. It yields the protein CASSPERDNSPLHF.

The sample holds many counts of this clonotype. This chain links TRBV12-3 or TRBV12-4 with TRBJ2-1; D unclear. The ends were cut back, 5 bases at V and 11 bases at J, with 10 bases in the middle. The CDR3 is 11 residues long. The DNA for the CDR3 is TGTGCCAGCAGTCCCCGCGTAAAGCAGTTCTTC. This gives the protein CASSPRVKQFF.

This clonotype turned up a few times. This CDR3 is CASSSRTRSADTQYF. CDR3 bases: TGCGCCAGCAGCTCTCGGACTAGGTCGGCAGATACGCAGTATTTT. This chain uses TRBV5-1 with TRBJ2-3; 7 nucleotides agree with TRBD2. There are 15 residues in the CDR3. The V gene end was trimmed by 3 bases and the J gene end by 4 bases; junction bases not matched to a gene: 8. Germline CDR1 and CDR2: SGHRS and YFSETQ.

A remark on this clonotype: Since a much larger clone is just one base distant, this may be a read error. The chain joins TRBV20-1 to TRBJ1-1; 8 nucleotides agree with TRBD1. Germline CDR1 reads DFQATT; CDR2 reads SNEGSKA (reference sequence). Trimming removed 6 bases from V and 6 bases from J; junction bases left unmatched: 12. The CDR3 consists of 14 residues. CDR3 coding DNA: TGCAGTGCCCCGACAGGGGCTCTCAACGCTGAAGCTTTCTTT. As protein: CSAPTGALNAEAFF.